The 21 T cell receptor beta chains listed next were all sequenced from one sample in a study of metastatic and nonmetastatic thyroid tumors (dated by TCRdb to 2018 to 2020). Before undergoing thyroid surgery, none of the patients had been given any kind of treatment. Library method: PCR. TCRdb records Illumina HiSeq 4000 as the sequencer. The raw public reads went through TCRdb reprocessing: fastp at Q25, MiXCR clone calling, in-frame beta chains kept. In all, the sample holds approximately 35,000 clones, and more than 10% of those were seen once. The ten largest clones add up to around 15% of the sample. The specimen was blood. These receptors were collected from a female donor with papillary thyroid cancer or a benign thyroid nodule (not recorded which). Some clones in this sample may be carry-over from other donors' samples.

For the CDR3, the DNA is TGTGCCAGCAGTTTTGAGAGCTCCTACAATGAGCAGTTCTTC. It encodes CASSFESSYNEQFF. V is TRBV12-3 or TRBV12-4 and J is TRBJ2-1; D is unclear. Trimming pared 3 bases from V and 0 bases from J, leaving 6 bases between. The CDR3 totals 14 residues.

In its sample, this clone was seen many times. The genes are TRBV20-1 and TRBJ2-7; 7 nucleotides agree with TRBD1. Germline V lookup: CDR1 DFQATT, CDR2 SNEGSKA (reference sequence). CDR3 size: 15 residues. CDR3 DNA: TGCAGCGTCGGACAGGTGAGGTTGTTCGGTCGCGAGCAGTACTTC. It translates to CSVGQVRLFGREQYF.

This clone was recorded at least ten times. V gene TRBV7-6 combines with J gene TRBJ2-6, with D perhaps assigned TRBD1 or TRBD2 (5 bases each). V lost 5 bases, J lost 0 bases, and 14 bases lay in between. This CDR3 is built from 17 residues. The germline CDR1 and CDR2 sequences are SGHVS and FNYEAQ. CDR3 nucleotides: TGTGCCAGCAGCCTACAACCTGGGGGCTCTGGGGCCAACGTCCTGACTTTC. Translated, it gives CASSLQPGGSGANVLTF.

This clone was observed at least ten times. The chain joins TRBV24-1 to TRBJ2-1; 9 nucleotides line up with TRBD2. Germline V gene data show CDR1 as KGHDR and CDR2 as SFDVKD. The CDR3 sequence is 17 residues long. The trim removed 3 bases at V and 7 bases at J, leaving 12 bases unmatched. In nucleotides, the CDR3 is TGTGCCACCAGTGATATAGCGGGAGCTACGTCGAGGAATGAGCAGTTCTTC. Amino acids: CATSDIAGATSRNEQFF.

This clone was detected many times. V is TRBV19 and J is TRBJ2-3; tentative D call: TRBD1 (5 bases). With 5 bases removed from V and 2 bases from J, the gap between germline ends came to 11 bases. Per the germline V gene, CDR1 is LNHDA and CDR2 is SQIVND (reference sequence). The CDR3 loop spans 14 amino acids. CDR3 DNA: TGTGCCAGTAGTCAGGGTCGGTACACAGATACGCAGTATTTT. It translates to CASSQGRYTDTQYF. Variable domain in full (rest from reference TRBV19 and TRBJ2-3): DGGITQSPKYLFRKEGQNVTLSCEQNLNHDAMYWYRQDPGQGLRLIYYSQIVNDFQKGDIAEGYSVSREKKESFPLTVTSAQKNPTAFYLCASSQGRYTDTQYFGPGTRLTVL.

V gene TRBV5-1 combines with J gene TRBJ1-6; D unclear. The germline V gene has CDR1 SGHRS and CDR2 YFSETQ. The CDR3 runs 16 residues. V was clipped by 0 bases and J by 0 bases, with 7 bases between them. CDR3 protein: CASSLGDRSYNSPLHF. The CDR3 region has the DNA TGCGCCAGCAGCTTGGGAGATCGCTCCTATAATTCACCCCTCCACTTT.

In its sample, this clone was seen many times. V usage is TRBV20-1 and J usage is TRBJ1-1; 8 bases are a match to TRBD1. Germline V CDR1 and CDR2: DFQATT, SNEGSKA (reference sequence). J lost 5 bases, V lost 5 bases, and 13 bases had no gene match. CDR3 length equals 15 residues. The CDR3 DNA is TGCAGTGCTCCAGGACAGGGTGAGGGTTTGACTGAAGCTTTCTTT. Protein sequence: CSAPGQGEGLTEAFF.

This clone was seen many times. The CDR3 is CSANPGGDYNEQFF. DNA for the CDR3: TGCAGTGCAAACCCAGGGGGCGACTACAATGAGCAGTTCTTC. The chain couples TRBV20-1 to TRBJ2-1; TRBD1 matches 8 bases. V shed 6 bases and J 3 bases; nucleotides not matched to a gene: 7. The CDR3 has 14 residues. From germline, CDR1 is DFQATT and CDR2 SNEGSKA (reference sequence).

This clone was detected many times. The rearrangement uses TRBV7-2 and TRBJ2-3, with D maybe TRBD2 (6 bases). Germline-derived CDR1 and CDR2 are SGHTA and FQGNSA. V was shortened by 0 bases and J by 1 base, with 14 bases between the two germline ends. CDR3 length: 17 residues. CDR3 in DNA: TGTGCCAGCAGCTTAGCTCCCCCCGGGGGAGGCACAGATACGCAGTATTTT. Translating gives CASSLAPPGGGTDTQYF.

This clone was observed a few times. The chain is built from TRBV12-3 or TRBV12-4 and TRBJ2-5; D is tentatively TRBD1 or TRBD2 (6 bases each). The V gene lost 3 bases and the J gene lost 7 bases, with 15 bases spanning the gap. The CDR3 contains 14 residues. The CDR3 DNA is TGTGCCAGCAGTTTTGGGGGGCCCCAACGGACCCAGTACTTC. It encodes CASSFGGPQRTQYF.

The chain has TRBV6-2 or TRBV6-3 and TRBJ1-1; tentatively, D is TRBD1 (5 bases). Trimming removed 4 bases from V and 0 bases from J, with 12 bases in between. CDR3 length equals 15 residues. The germline gives CDR1 MNHEY, CDR2 SVGEGT. CDR3 amino acids: CASSWPRDVNTEAFF. CDR3 DNA sequence: TGTGCCAGCAGTTGGCCCAGGGATGTGAACACTGAAGCTTTCTTT.

The chain has TRBV30 and TRBJ2-6; no firm D call. V lost 5 bases and J 0 bases, leaving 5 bases between the germline ends. Germline loops: CDR1 GTSNPN, CDR2 SVGIG (reference sequence). The CDR3 runs 13 residues. The CDR3 loop reads CAWSHSGANVLTF. CDR3 in DNA: TGTGCCTGGTCCCACTCTGGGGCCAACGTCCTGACTTTC.

This clone was seen at least ten times. The genes are TRBV5-1 and TRBJ2-3; D not certain. Germline V lookup: CDR1 SGHRS, CDR2 YFSETQ. Trimming took off 0 bases at V and 4 bases at J, with 12 bases between the two ends. The CDR3 extends over 15 amino acids. For the CDR3, the DNA is TGCGCCAGCAGCTTGGGCGGTAGCCGCGCAGATACGCAGTATTTT. It yields the protein CASSLGGSRADTQYF.

This rearrangement joins TRBV27 to TRBJ1-5; D is unclear. The CDR3 is 15 amino acids. V was shortened by 7 bases and J by 0 bases, with 13 bases between the two germline ends. CDR1 MNHEY and CDR2 SMNVEV come from the germline V gene (reference sequence). The CDR3 protein is CASILAGNSNQPQHF. In DNA, the CDR3 is TGTGCCAGCATATTAGCCGGGAATAGCAATCAGCCCCAGCATTTT.

The chain combines TRBV11-2 with TRBJ2-1; tentatively, D is TRBD1 (6 bases). CDR1 and CDR2 from the germline V gene are SGHAT and FQNNGV. This CDR3 has 13 amino acids. The V gene lost 1 base and the J gene lost 9 bases, with 10 bases spanning the gap. The CDR3 loop reads CASSLVRGVEQFF. As DNA, the CDR3 is TGTGCCAGCAGCTTAGTCAGGGGCGTTGAGCAGTTCTTC.

This clone was seen many times. This chain uses TRBV2 with TRBJ2-2; D is unresolved. Trimming took off 8 bases at V and 1 base at J, with 5 bases between the two ends. In germline, CDR1 is SNHLY, CDR2 FYNNEI. The CDR3 contains 12 residues. The CDR3 coding sequence is TGTGCCAGCGCAAAGAACACCGGGGAGCTGTTTTTT. It yields the protein CASAKNTGELFF.

This clone was detected ten times or more. V and J are TRBV24-1 and TRBJ2-5, with 13 nucleotides matching TRBD2. This CDR3 comprises 17 residues. Per germline, CDR1 KGHDR and CDR2 SFDVKD. J was trimmed by 0 bases and V by 3 bases; bases with no gene match: 3. The CDR3 region is CATSDGGTSGNQETQYF. The CDR3 DNA follows: TGTGCCACCAGTGATGGGGGGACTAGCGGGAACCAAGAGACCCAGTACTTC.

This clone was found many times. This chain uses TRBV3-1 with TRBJ2-1, with TRBD2 identical over 10 bases. Germline loops: CDR1 LGHDT, CDR2 YNNKEL (reference sequence). This CDR3 is 20 amino acids long. Unmatched junction bases numbered 11, after V lost 0 bases and J lost 0 bases. CDR3 bases: TGTGCCAGCAGCCAAGATTACGGACTAGCGGTGGCTAGCTCCTACAATGAGCAGTTCTTC. Its translation is CASSQDYGLAVASSYNEQFF.

This rearrangement joins TRBV29-1 to TRBJ2-3, with 7 bases fitting TRBD2. The V segment lost 5 bases and the J segment 2 bases; nucleotides outside the gene matches: 4. Germline assignment: CDR1 SQVTM and CDR2 ANQGSEA. This CDR3 is built from 13 residues. CDR3 DNA sequence: TGCAGCGTTTGGGGGGGAGTCACAGATACGCAGTATTTT. It is translated as CSVWGGVTDTQYF.

Ten or more counts support this clone. The V gene is TRBV5-6, the J gene TRBJ1-4; D unclear. In germline, CDR1 is SGHDT, CDR2 YYEEEE. This CDR3 comprises 17 residues. Trimming removed 1 base from V and 3 bases from J, with 16 bases in between. The CDR3 bases are TGTGCCAGCAGCTTGACCGAAGACCCTTCGGCTAATGAAAAACTGTTTTTT. It translates to CASSLTEDPSANEKLFF.

In its sample, this clone was seen many times. In nucleotides, the CDR3 is TGTGCCAGCAGGATTCGCGGGACCGGCGAGCAGTACTTC. This sequence encodes CASRIRGTGEQYF. The chain joins TRBV28 to TRBJ2-7; D possibly corresponds to TRBD2 (6 bases). V dropped 6 bases and J dropped 6 bases, with 15 bases sitting between them. The CDR3 is 13 amino acids. Germline loops: CDR1 MDHEN, CDR2 SYDVKM. Full variable domain (outside the CDR3, taken from reference TRBV28 and TRBJ2-7): DVKVTQSSRYLVKRTGEKVFLECVQDMDHENMFWYRQDPGLGLRLIYFSYDVKMKEKGDIPEGYSVSREKKERFSLILESASTNQTSMYLCASRIRGTGEQYFGPGTRLTVT.